This T cell receptor beta chain was sequenced during a study of cytomegalovirus exposure and HLA in healthy donors (dated by TCRdb to 2015 to 2018). In the study overall: An earlier analysis of approximately 640 of the donors reported approximately 290 Gb of sequence data and around 120 million unique TCR beta sequences from 190 million or so T cells. Approximately 300 gigabases of sequencing data and around 85 million unique TCR sequences made up an early release that covered about 640 HLA-typed donors. Among the roughly 430 genotyped donors, around 79% belonged to the genetic ancestry cluster associated with self-reported Caucasian donors. The study aimed to test whether cataloging public T cell receptors could reveal signatures of past pathogen exposure. The study profiled the T cell repertoires of hundreds of subjects by immunosequencing and related them to cytomegalovirus serostatus. A separate validation cohort of 100 to 150 different subjects was used in addition to the approximately 700-subject first cohort. To predict cytomegalovirus infection status, the study combined high-throughput TCR immunosequencing, statistical association of individual TCRs with disease status, and machine learning. To study patterns of TCR occurrence, a later analysis re-analyzed previously published TCR beta repertoires from under 750 donors and added high-resolution HLA genotyping. The later analysis used no new phenotypic data to find candidate immune exposures, relying instead on TCR beta sequences and their occurrence across donors. To decide whether each TCR beta V gene segment behaved as functional or pseudogenic, an earlier analysis of some 580 of the donors relied on high-throughput TCR beta sequencing. Alongside the repertoire data, information on donor age, sex, ethnicity and CMV serostatus was compiled. Genome-wide SNP genotypes for about 55% of the roughly 670 donors were used in a later genetic analysis, which treated that subset as a discovery cohort. Every discovery cohort repertoire had been produced on one sequencing platform. Class I and class II HLA loci were covered by the typing at four-digit resolution. The number of typed donors differed by locus: about 620-640 for A, B, C, DRB1 and DQB1; 522 for DQA1; approximately 610 for DPA1; and some 430 for DPB1. Four to six DR-DQ haplotypes were handled as single units for association and clustering, since linkage in the cohort was strong. Among under 450 genotyped donors of the cohort, an average of approximately 240,000 unique TCR beta nucleotide sequences were sequenced per donor, around 20% of them non-productive.

The cohort comprised some 730 healthy bone marrow donors. All cohort members were sampled while nominally healthy, although unrecorded immune exposures were likely present. The donor tested CMV seronegative and was one of the 352 seronegative cohort members. A peripheral blood sample was provided by each donor, and peripheral blood mononuclear cells were used for TCR beta sequencing. Genomic DNA was extracted from the blood cell samples with the Qiagen DNeasy Blood Extraction Kit. Receptor libraries were prepared by the immunoSEQ multiplex PCR assay. The multiplex PCR relied on a mix of 60 forward primers for TCR Vbeta segments and 13 reverse primers for TCR Jbeta segments. Amplification of the CDR3 region of rearranged TCR beta genes was performed with a multiplex PCR assay on genomic DNA. The amplified TCR beta libraries were sequenced on the Illumina HiSeq System as 87-base-pair reads. The original pipeline was this. In a later analysis, tens of millions of unique TCR beta chains were counted across the 650 to 750 repertoires, and roughly 10 million of these chains were shared by at least two donors. A nearest-neighbor algorithm error-corrected the raw reads and collapsed the reads into unique sequences, merging closely related sequences to remove PCR and sequencing errors. V, D and J gene segments were assigned by aligning CDR3 sequences to IMGT reference sequences. Each retained sequence needed at least a six-nucleotide match to both a V gene segment and a J gene segment. Rearrangements were classified as productive when the CDR3 lacked stop codons and remained in frame with V and J, and all other rearrangements were classified as non-productive. Following IMGT convention, CDR3 was defined as the stretch from the second conserved V-encoded cysteine up to the conserved J-encoded phenylalanine. The earlier analysis of about 610 of the donors excluded any sequence lacking an unambiguous match to a single V gene segment. An earlier analysis of around 600 of the donors classified V segments as functional when productive rearrangements were above 56.7% and as segregating when the standard deviation between donors was above 5%. A statistical classification framework was built for diagnosing cytomegalovirus status from the catalog of TCR beta chain sequences. V and J gene assignment, in a later analysis, came from comparing TCR nucleotide sequences with IMGT/GENE-DB human TR gene sequences. Using the TCRdist pipeline, a later analysis assigned CDR3 sequences along with most-parsimonious VDJ recombination scenarios. A later analysis defined each TCR beta chain by its CDR3 amino acid sequence plus V-gene family, and excluded reads lacking a unique V-gene family. As a way to deal with suspected cross-contamination and a sequencing artifact, a later analysis dropped 500 to 700 nucleotide sequences that were highly shared and had low generation probability. In a later analysis, a clonal expansion index for each public chain was calculated from normalized within-repertoire ranks of inferred template counts. Generation probabilities in a later analysis came from a VDJ recombination model fitted to out-of-frame rearrangements, and those results were checked against IGoR. In a later analysis, TCR-TCR, TCR-HLA and TCR-CMV co-occurrence was scored with hypergeometric tests, and a repertoire-size bias correction was applied to TCR pairs. To estimate false discovery rates, a later analysis permuted the HLA or CMV assignments 20 times. In a later analysis, co-occurring TCRs were grouped with DBSCAN, and TCRdist sequence similarity was added when clustering was performed within HLA-allele-positive subsets. For co-occurrence clustering, repertoires with fewer than 30,000 or more than 120,000 public chains were excluded, along with several repertoires with anomalous nucleotide sharing. TCRdb took this table from immuneACCESS and kept in-frame rearrangements with V and J called. Such tables lack part of the clones; where checked against another copy, unresolved V genes explain under half of the gap, and the rest is unexplained. V and J calls and clone size come straight from that table; D and trimming were deduced from the DNA. Counted in this sample were 120,000 to 150,000 clones; roughly 80% of them appeared once. Approximately 0.9% of the sample lies in the top ten.

As for this clone: Its antigen is currently not known. No base-level quality is on record; no much larger clone is a single base apart.

Study-wide findings and limitations: Most TCR sequences were seen in very few donors, while some public TCRs were found in many individuals. In vitro tests confirmed that a few of the cytomegalovirus-associated TCR beta chains recognize cytomegalovirus antigens. Strong co-occurrence of HLA alleles, especially DR and DQ, made assigning TCR associations to individual alleles difficult. A later genetic analysis reported fewer N-insertions in productive TCRs among donors in an Asian-associated ancestry cluster than the approximately 670-donor mean. Linkage disequilibrium might explain the correlated functional status among segregating V segments, but an unknown experimental factor could not be ruled out. According to a later analysis, parvovirus B19, influenza, CMV and Epstein-Barr virus appeared linked to several top co-occurrence clusters. A later analysis found that most CMV-associated TCR beta chains appeared HLA-restricted, with HLA associations seemingly driven largely by CMV exposure. The authors suggested that the approach could potentially be generalized to other disease states and immunological phenotypes. Because the 87-base-pair reads could not distinguish some IMGT-functional V segments, including TRBV6-2 and TRBV6-3, those segments were excluded. A later genetic analysis associated a missense DCLRE1C variant with V-gene and J-gene trimming of TCR beta chains, and an independent cohort replicated the association. In an earlier analysis of around 600 of the donors, most TCR beta V segments were observed in productive rearrangements about 87% or about 30% of the time, broadly matching IMGT annotations. Only TCR beta chains were sequenced in this cohort, and the absence of alpha or paired-chain data limited detectable features. Cytomegalovirus status was reported to be diagnosed by the classifier with high specificity and sensitivity in both the original and validation cohorts. A total of fewer than 200 TCR beta chains were listed by the study as associated with cytomegalovirus. A further reported finding was that TCR beta sequences accurately predicted the HLA-A and HLA-B alleles for most subjects in the first cohort. At a false discovery rate of 0.05, a later analysis linked under 20,000 TCR beta sequences to specific HLA alleles. Compared with equally common non-associated chains, HLA-associated TCR beta chains in a later analysis were more clonally expanded and had lower generation probabilities. A cluster of highly shared sequence variants was judged likely to represent a technical artifact of the sequencing pipeline. The earlier analysis of approximately 560 of the donors excluded approximately 15 rarely observed V segments, including chromosome 9 orphons, because counts were too low. Presence/absence analyses assumed roughly uniform sequencing depth across donors, an assumption that may not hold. Because some donors lacked HLA typing at each locus, the association tests relied only on the typed subset. In a later analysis, TCR association rates were found to vary across HLA loci, with the most associated TCRs seen for DRB1 alleles and the fewest for HLA-C alleles. Immune exposure information for the cohort was limited to CMV serostatus.

Between the V and J ends, shortened by 4 bases and 6 bases respectively, the junction contains 14 bases. The CDR3 starts with the cysteine, ends with the phenylalanine, and has 14 residues. The DNA shown is the 42-base CDR3, in frame from base 1. CDR1 and CDR2, looked up from the germline V gene (reference sequence), are SGHNT and YYREEE. This TCR derives from a young man in good health and CMV-seronegative. Sequenced sample: PBMCs. The V and J segments used are TRBV5-4 and TRBJ2-1, with a weak D call of TRBD1 (6 bases match). The nucleotides are TGTGCCAGCAGCAAACAGGGAACTGGCAATGAGCAGTTCTTC. The translation is CASSKQGTGNEQFF.